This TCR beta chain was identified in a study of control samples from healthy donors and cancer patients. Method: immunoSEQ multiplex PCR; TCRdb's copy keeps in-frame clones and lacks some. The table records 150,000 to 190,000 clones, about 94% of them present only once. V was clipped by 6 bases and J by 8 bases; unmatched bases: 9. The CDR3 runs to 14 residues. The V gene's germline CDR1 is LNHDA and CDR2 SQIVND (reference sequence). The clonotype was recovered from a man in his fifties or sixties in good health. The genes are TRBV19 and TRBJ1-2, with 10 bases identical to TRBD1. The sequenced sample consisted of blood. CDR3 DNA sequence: TGTGCCAGTAGCCTACTCCGGGACAGGGGAGGCTACACCTTC. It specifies CASSLLRDRGGYTF.